This TCR beta chain stems from a study of blood T cell repertoires in COVID-19. Trimming cost V 2 bases and J 3 bases; bases outside gene matches: 7. Germline CDR1 SGHRS, CDR2 YFSETQ. The CDR3 loop spans 16 amino acids. In the authors' workflow: Estimates of nucleated cell counts were drawn from the amplification of reference gene primers. The method was immunoSEQ multiplex PCR; TCRdb's version includes in-frame clones alone and lacks a portion of them. That table is the source of V, J and clone size, and D and trimming were worked out from the DNA. The repertoire holds 350,000 to 450,000 clones, with about 89% as singletons. People in the exposed group encountered a COVID-19 case within 2 weeks before entering the study.

The sample consisted of PBMCs or T cells enriched from blood (not recorded which). The V gene is TRBV5-1, the J gene TRBJ2-1; TRBD2 agrees at 8 bases. This clonotype was sampled from a woman aged 40 to 49 who had been exposed to COVID-19. The CDR3 DNA is TGCGCCAGCAGCTTCCGGCTAGCGGGCGACTACAATGAGCAGTTCTTC. As protein: CASSFRLAGDYNEQFF.